Below are 18 T cell receptor beta chains sequenced from a single sample in a study of T cells expressing NK-cell markers. For each CDR3 protein, TCRdb gives one entry from its re-call of the 5' RACE reads, without DNA. The ten most abundant clones cover about 12% of a sample with approximately 150,000 distinct CDR3 sequences. The sequenced sample was blood T cells: a sorted CD56 or NKG2C T cell subset, CD4+ or CD8+ T cells, or bulk PBMC T cells (not recorded which). Receptors were obtained from a man between 18 and 29 years old in good health.

The chain's CDR3 is CASSLGTSGGADTQYF. The chain carries TRBV5-1 and TRBJ2-3; TCRdb proposes TRBD2, but this gene call is untestable without DNA. Germline V gene data show CDR1 as SGHRS and CDR2 as YFSETQ. There are 16 residues in the CDR3.

The chain is built from TRBV24-1 and TRBJ2-1. Germline assignment: CDR1 KGHDR and CDR2 SFDVKD. The CDR3 covers 15 residues. The CDR3 sequence: CATSDLDGAYNEQFF.

This chain connects TRBV27 to TRBJ2-1; TCRdb returns TRBD2, unconfirmable since there is no DNA. Germline V gene sequence: CDR1 MNHEY, CDR2 SMNVEV (reference sequence). There are 14 residues in the CDR3. The CDR3 reads CASSLVAGYNEQFF.

V and J are TRBV11-2 and TRBJ2-6; TCRdb indicates TRBD1, and absent DNA this call remains unverified. CDR3 length equals 18 residues. CDR1 SGHAT and CDR2 FQNNGV come from the germline V gene. CDR3 in amino acids: CASSLDLTGNSGANVLTF.

This chain links TRBV12-3 or TRBV12-4 with TRBJ2-1; the D call from TCRdb, TRBD2, cannot be confirmed without DNA. CDR3 length: 14 amino acids. CDR3 protein: CASSSGLAGDEQFF.

The chain employs TRBV5-6 and TRBJ1-2; with no DNA, the TCRdb D assignment of TRBD1 cannot be verified. The length of the CDR3 is 14 residues. The germline V gene has CDR1 SGHDT and CDR2 YYEEEE. The chain's CDR3 is CASSAGQGWNGYTF.

The chain combines TRBV9 with TRBJ2-1; TCRdb's D gene call, TRBD1, goes unchecked for lack of DNA. CDR1 is SGDLS and CDR2 is YYNGEE in the germline V gene. The CDR3 contains 17 residues. CDR3 loop: CASSALGGARSWNEQFF.

The rearrangement uses TRBV10-3 and TRBJ1-3. CDR1 and CDR2 (germline): ENHRY, SYGVKD. The CDR3 sequence is 15 residues long. The chain's CDR3 is CAISESTAPRNTIYF.

The rearrangement uses TRBV4-2 and TRBJ2-3. The CDR3 spans 14 residues. Germline V gene lookup returns CDR1 LGHNA and CDR2 YNFKEQ. The CDR3 spells CASSQEDFTDTQYF.

The chain joins TRBV6-1 to TRBJ1-1; TCRdb designates TRBD1, a call that cannot be tested without DNA. The CDR3 runs 16 residues. Germline CDR1 reads MNHNS; CDR2 reads SASEGT. This CDR3 is CASSPTPGQKNTEAFF.

The genes are TRBV2 and TRBJ2-7; TCRdb lists TRBD2, though no DNA is available to test this call. Germline V CDR1 and CDR2: SNHLY, FYNNEI. CDR3 length: 13 amino acids. The CDR3 sequence is CASTRVLSYEQYF.

The chain recombines TRBV6-1 with TRBJ1-1; TCRdb returns TRBD1, unconfirmable since there is no DNA. This CDR3 comprises 13 residues. The V gene's germline CDR1 is MNHNS and CDR2 SASEGT. The CDR3 sequence is CASSSYPGTEAFF.

The chain combines TRBV7-9 with TRBJ2-7. Germline CDR1 and CDR2: SEHNR and FQNEAQ (reference sequence). This CDR3 region has 13 residues. CDR3 in amino acids: CASSAAQSYEQYF.

The rearrangement joins TRBV29-1 to TRBJ2-7; lacking DNA, the TRBD1 call made by TCRdb goes unchecked. This CDR3 is built from 14 residues. The germline gives CDR1 SQVTM, CDR2 ANQGSEA. The CDR3 region is CSVVARVRTYEQYF.

The rearrangement uses TRBV10-3 and TRBJ2-3; as DNA is missing, the TRBD1 call by TCRdb cannot be tested. The CDR3 has 14 amino acids. The germline V gene encodes CDR1 ENHRY and CDR2 SYGVKD. The CDR3 loop is CAIRGGGSTDTQYF.

The J gene is TRBJ2-2, the V gene TRBV7-7; without DNA, the TCRdb call of TRBD2 cannot be checked. CDR1 is SSHAT, CDR2 FNYEAQ, per germline (reference sequence). There are 14 residues in the CDR3. Here the CDR3 reads CASSRQEGTGELFF.

The chain uses TRBV6-4 and TRBJ2-1; TCRdb selects TRBD1, and the lack of DNA leaves this call unchecked. Germline CDR1 and CDR2: MRHNA and SNTAGT. The CDR3 is made up of 15 amino acids. The CDR3 region is CASSVTGTGVSEQFF.

The chain carries TRBV12-3 or TRBV12-4 and TRBJ2-5; the D call from TCRdb, TRBD1, cannot be confirmed without DNA. This CDR3 comprises 14 residues. The chain's CDR3 is CASSFDRSRGTQYF.